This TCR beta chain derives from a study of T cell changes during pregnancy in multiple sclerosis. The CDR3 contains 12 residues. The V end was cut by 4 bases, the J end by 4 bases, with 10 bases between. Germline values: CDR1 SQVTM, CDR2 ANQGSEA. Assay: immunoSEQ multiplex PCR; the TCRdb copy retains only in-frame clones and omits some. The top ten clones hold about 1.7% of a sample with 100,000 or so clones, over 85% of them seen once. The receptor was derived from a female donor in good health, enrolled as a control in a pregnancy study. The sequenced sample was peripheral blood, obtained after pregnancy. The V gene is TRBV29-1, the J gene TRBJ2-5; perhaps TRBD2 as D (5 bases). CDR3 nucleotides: TGCAGCGTTGGGTTCCGGGGAGAGACCCAGTACTTC. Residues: CSVGFRGETQYF.